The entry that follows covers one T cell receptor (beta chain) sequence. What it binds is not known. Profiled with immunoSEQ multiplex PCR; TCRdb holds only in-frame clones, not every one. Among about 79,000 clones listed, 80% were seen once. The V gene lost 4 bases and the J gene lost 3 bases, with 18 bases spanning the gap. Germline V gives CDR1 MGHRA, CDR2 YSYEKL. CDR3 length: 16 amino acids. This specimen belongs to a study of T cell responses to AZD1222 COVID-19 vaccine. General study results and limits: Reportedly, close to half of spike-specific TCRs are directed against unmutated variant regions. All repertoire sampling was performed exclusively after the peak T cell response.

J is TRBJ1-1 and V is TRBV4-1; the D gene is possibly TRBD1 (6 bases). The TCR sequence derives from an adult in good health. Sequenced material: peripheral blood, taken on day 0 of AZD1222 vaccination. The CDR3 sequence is CASSRDRGRGDTEAFF. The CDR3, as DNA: TGCGCCAGCAGCCGCGACCGAGGGAGGGGGGACACTGAAGCTTTCTTT.